These 6 T cell receptor beta chains were sequenced from one sample in a study of Ad26.COV2.S vaccination and SARS-CoV-2 variants. The table came from immunoSEQ multiplex PCR; TCRdb's copy has only in-frame clones and leaves some out. The profile covers hundreds of thousands of clones, with 90% appearing a single time and less than 15% taken by the ten largest. Specified treatment: over 15 received Ad26.COV2.S at low or high dose, single or two shots; 5 received placebo; per-sample allocation not given. Collection of the samples took place on day 63 after the first injection of vaccine or placebo. The specimen was peripheral blood, collected in a trial of Ad26.COV2.S vaccine versus placebo. The source is a person aged 18-60 years who received the Ad26.COV2.S COVID-19 vaccine or a placebo.

This chain's CDR3 is CATNDQGPFPYQETQYF. The DNA for the CDR3 is TGTGCCACCAACGACCAGGGTCCATTCCCGTACCAAGAGACCCAGTACTTC. This chain links TRBV24-1 with TRBJ2-5; D may be TRBD1 (5 bases). The CDR3 length is 17 residues. Trimming removed 8 bases from V and 0 bases from J, with 21 bases in between. Germline V gene sequence: CDR1 KGHDR, CDR2 SFDVKD.

The chain combines TRBV3-1 (or the pseudogene TRBV3-2) with TRBJ2-1; D unresolved. CDR3 length: 14 residues. The germline V and J ends were trimmed by 1 base and 4 bases, with 8 bases remaining between them. Per the germline V gene, CDR1 is LGHDT and CDR2 is YNNKEL (reference sequence). The CDR3 protein is CASSQARPYNEQFF. DNA of the CDR3: TGTGCCAGCAGCCAAGCGAGGCCGTACAATGAGCAGTTCTTC.

This clone came up once. The V call is TRBV18, the J call TRBJ2-3; D uncertain. The germline V and J ends were trimmed by 2 bases and 5 bases, with 8 bases remaining between them. The CDR3 loop spans 13 amino acids. Germline loops: CDR1 KGHSH, CDR2 LQKENI. In DNA form, the CDR3 reads TGTGCCAGCTCACCAGTTATTCTAGATACGCAGTATTTT. Its protein is CASSPVILDTQYF.

The chain combines TRBV5-1 with TRBJ2-1; 7 bases line up with TRBD2. CDR1 is SGHRS, CDR2 YFSETQ, per germline. V trimming: 2 bases; J trimming: 7 bases; junction bases outside the gene matches: 6. CDR3 length: 14 amino acids. The CDR3 DNA sequence: TGCGCCAGCAGCTTCCGGGAGGCTAAGAATGAGCAGTTCTTC. This gives the protein CASSFREAKNEQFF.

The V call is TRBV6-5, the J call TRBJ1-2, with 8 positions matching TRBD1. V shed 0 bases and J 8 bases; nucleotides not matched to a gene: 8. The CDR3 is 15 residues long. Germline V gene lookup returns CDR1 MNHEY and CDR2 SVGAGI. The CDR3: CASSYSAGGGGGYTF. CDR3 DNA: TGTGCCAGCAGTTACTCGGCAGGGGGCGGGGGCGGCTACACCTTC.

V and J are TRBV18 and TRBJ1-1; D is possibly TRBD1 (5 bases). Germline V CDR1 and CDR2: KGHSH, LQKENI. CDR3 length: 14 residues. The V and J ends lost 3 bases and 0 bases respectively, with 8 bases between them. In nucleotides, the CDR3 is TGTGCCAGCTCACCTTCGACAGTGAACACTGAAGCTTTCTTT. The encoded protein is CASSPSTVNTEAFF.